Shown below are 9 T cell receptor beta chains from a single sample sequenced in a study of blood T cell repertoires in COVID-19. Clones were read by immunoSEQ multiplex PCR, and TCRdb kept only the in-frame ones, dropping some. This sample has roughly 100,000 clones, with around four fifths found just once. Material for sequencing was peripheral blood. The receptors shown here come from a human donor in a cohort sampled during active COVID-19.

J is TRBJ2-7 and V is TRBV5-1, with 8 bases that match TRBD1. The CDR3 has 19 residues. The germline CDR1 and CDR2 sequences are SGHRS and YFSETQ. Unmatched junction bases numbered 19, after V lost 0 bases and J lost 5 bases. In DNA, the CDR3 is TGCGCCAGCAGCTTGGAAGCAGGGGGCTTTTTGTCGGCGTGGAACGAGCAGTACTTC. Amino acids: CASSLEAGGFLSAWNEQYF.

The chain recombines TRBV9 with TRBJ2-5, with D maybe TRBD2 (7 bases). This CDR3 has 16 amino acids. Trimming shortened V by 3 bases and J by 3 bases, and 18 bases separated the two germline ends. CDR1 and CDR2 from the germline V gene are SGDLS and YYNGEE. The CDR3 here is CASSALAGAQKETQYF. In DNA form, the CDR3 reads TGTGCCAGCAGCGCGCTCGCGGGGGCACAGAAAGAGACCCAGTACTTC.

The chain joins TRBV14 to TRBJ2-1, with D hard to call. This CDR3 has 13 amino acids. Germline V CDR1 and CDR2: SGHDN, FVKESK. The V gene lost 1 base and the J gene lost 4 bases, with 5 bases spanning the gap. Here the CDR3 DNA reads TGTGCCAGCAGCCAAGCGAGGTACAATGAGCAGTTCTTC. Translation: CASSQARYNEQFF.

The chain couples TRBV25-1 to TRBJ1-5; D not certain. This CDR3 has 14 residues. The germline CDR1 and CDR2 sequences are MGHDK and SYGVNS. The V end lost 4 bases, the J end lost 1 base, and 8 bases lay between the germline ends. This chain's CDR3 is CASSGGISNQPQHF. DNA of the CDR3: TGTGCCAGCAGTGGCGGCATAAGCAATCAGCCCCAGCATTTT.

CDR3 sequence: CASSLDRGSLGDTQYF. CDR3 nucleotides: TGCGCCAGCAGCTTGGACAGGGGGTCCTTGGGAGATACGCAGTATTTT. The chain uses TRBV5-1 and TRBJ2-3; 8 bases are a match to TRBD1. The CDR3 extends over 16 amino acids. Per germline, CDR1 SGHRS and CDR2 YFSETQ. The trim removed 0 bases at V and 5 bases at J, leaving 8 bases unmatched. The full variable domain, in which reference TRBV5-1 and TRBJ2-3 provide the parts outside the CDR3, is KAGVTQTPRYLIKTRGQQVTLSCSPISGHRSVSWYQQTPGQGLQFLFEYFSETQRNKGNFPGRFSGRQFSNSRSEMNVSTLELGDSALYLCASSLDRGSLGDTQYFGPGTRLTVL.

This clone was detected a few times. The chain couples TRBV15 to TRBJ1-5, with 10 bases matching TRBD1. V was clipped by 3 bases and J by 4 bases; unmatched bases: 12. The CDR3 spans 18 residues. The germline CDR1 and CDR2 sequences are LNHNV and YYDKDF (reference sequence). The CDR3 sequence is CATSSVPGQGFLNQPQHF. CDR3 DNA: TGTGCCACCAGCAGTGTGCCGGGACAGGGGTTTCTGAATCAGCCCCAGCATTTT.

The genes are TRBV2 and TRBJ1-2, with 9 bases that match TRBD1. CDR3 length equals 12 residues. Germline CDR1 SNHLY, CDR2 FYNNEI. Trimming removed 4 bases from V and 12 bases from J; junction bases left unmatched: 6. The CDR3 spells CASSAGDRADTF. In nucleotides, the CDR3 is TGTGCCAGCAGTGCCGGGGACAGGGCCGACACCTTC.

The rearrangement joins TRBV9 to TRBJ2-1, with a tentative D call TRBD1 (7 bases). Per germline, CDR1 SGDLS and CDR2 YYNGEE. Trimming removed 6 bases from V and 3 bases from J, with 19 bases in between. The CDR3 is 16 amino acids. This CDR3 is CASTAGGTASYNEQFF. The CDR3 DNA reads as TGTGCCAGCACCGCAGGGGGGACGGCTAGCTACAATGAGCAGTTCTTC.

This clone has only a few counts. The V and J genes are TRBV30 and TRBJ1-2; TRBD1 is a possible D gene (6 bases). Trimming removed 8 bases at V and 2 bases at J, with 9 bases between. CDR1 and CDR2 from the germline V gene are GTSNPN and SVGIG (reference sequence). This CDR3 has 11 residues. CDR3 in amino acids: CAHRENYGYTF. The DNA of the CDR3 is TGTGCCCACAGGGAAAACTATGGCTACACCTTC. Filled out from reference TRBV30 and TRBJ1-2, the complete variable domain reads SQTIHQWPATLVQPVGSPLSLECTVEGTSNPNLYWYRQAAGRGLQLLFYSVGIGQISSEVPQNLSASRPQDRQFILSSKKLLLSDSGFYLCAHRENYGYTFGSGTRLTVV.